Below are 28 T cell receptor beta chains sequenced from a single sample in a study of regulatory T cells in long-lasting Graves disease. The TCR beta library used iRepertoire HTBI primers with Arm-PCR amplification of CDR3. TCRdb passed the multiplex PCR reads through MiXCR, listing each CDR3 protein once. The sample has approximately 390,000 distinct CDR3 sequences, 15% to 20% seen once. Time point specified: newly diagnosed GD, antithyroid drugs for less than 3 months. From PBMCs, RNA was extracted and then used to make the TCR library. The sample was also reused in another study, on T cells in Graves' hyperthyroidism and ophthalmopathy.

This material consisted of peripheral blood mononuclear cells (PBMCs), taken at new diagnosis, from a patient treated with antithyroid drugs. The receptor source for this set is a woman aged 18-35 years with Graves disease.

This clonotype was detected ten times or more. This chain connects TRBV12-3 or TRBV12-4 to TRBJ2-3; the D gene could be TRBD1 or TRBD2 (5 bases each). V was clipped by 3 bases and J by 4 bases, with 14 bases between them. The length of the CDR3 is 15 residues. DNA for the CDR3: TGTGCCAGCAGTTTTTACCTGGGGGATCCAGATACGCAGTATTTT. This codes for CASSFYLGDPDTQYF.

For this clonotype: A much more abundant neighbour one base away suggests this may be a read error. The rearrangement uses TRBV12-3 or TRBV12-4 and TRBJ1-1, with TRBD1 matching 9 bases. After removal of 4 bases from V and 4 bases from J, the junction contained 4 bases not matched to a gene. The CDR3 is 14 amino acids. The CDR3 nucleotides read TGTGCCAGCAGTTCCACAGGGGGCCTCACTGAAGCTTTCTTT. Translated: CASSSTGGLTEAFF.

This clonotype has at least ten counts. The rearrangement joins TRBV28 to TRBJ2-7, with a possible D match to TRBD1 (7 bases). The CDR3 is 16 amino acids. CDR1 is MDHEN and CDR2 is SYDVKM in the germline V gene. The V gene lost 6 bases and the J gene lost 0 bases, with 18 bases spanning the gap. In DNA form, the CDR3 reads TGTGCCAGCAGGCCAGGCAGGGGGGAGCTCTCCTACGAGCAGTACTTC. The encoded protein is CASRPGRGELSYEQYF.

The sample holds many counts of this clonotype. The genes are TRBV3-1 and TRBJ2-3; TRBD1 might be the D (6 bases). This CDR3 is built from 15 residues. Trimming took 0 bases from V and 3 from J, leaving 10 bases between them. Germline CDR1 and CDR2: LGHDT and YNNKEL (reference sequence). The CDR3, as DNA: TGTGCCAGCAGCCAAGACCCAGGGGCGACAGATACGCAGTATTTT. This translates into CASSQDPGATDTQYF.

This clonotype has a count of ten or more. The chain joins TRBV28 to TRBJ1-2, with a possible D match to TRBD1 (6 bases). Deletions cut 3 bases from V and 0 bases from J, with 14 bases between. This CDR3 is 16 amino acids long. Germline CDR1 MDHEN, CDR2 SYDVKM. CDR3 nucleotide sequence: TGTGCCAGCAGTTTTCCGGACAGTCTAACTAACTATGGCTACACCTTC. It is translated as CASSFPDSLTNYGYTF.

This clonotype was seen at least ten times. The chain employs TRBV20-1 and TRBJ2-5, with D possibly TRBD1 on 6 matching bases. The CDR3 sequence is 16 residues long. The germline V gene encodes CDR1 DFQATT and CDR2 SNEGSKA (reference sequence). Between the trimmed V and J ends, which lost 1 base and 3 bases, there was a span of 18 bases. CDR3 in amino acids: CSARAANRVGKETQYF. CDR3 DNA: TGCAGTGCTAGAGCCGCGAACAGGGTGGGGAAAGAGACCCAGTACTTC.

The V and J genes are TRBV6-5 and TRBJ1-1; D remains unclear. V lost 2 bases and J 1 base, leaving 11 bases between the germline ends. Germline lookup yields CDR1 MNHEY and CDR2 SVGAGI. The CDR3 spans 15 residues. The CDR3 loop reads CASSYLGQSNTEAFF. The CDR3 bases are TGTGCCAGCAGTTACCTCGGGCAATCGAACACTGAAGCTTTCTTT.

This clonotype was seen at least ten times. The chain's CDR3 is CASSQDGGDNYGYTF. CDR3 nucleotides: TGCGCCAGCAGCCAAGATGGCGGGGATAACTATGGCTACACCTTC. This sequence joins TRBV4-1 and TRBJ1-2, with D unclear. The CDR3 is 15 residues long. V shed 0 bases and J shed 1 base, with 9 bases lying between them. Germline V CDR1 and CDR2: MGHRA, YSYEKL.

Only a few counts were recorded for this clonotype. The chain has TRBV5-8 and TRBJ2-7, with 8 nucleotides matching TRBD1. J was trimmed by 3 bases and V by 4 bases; bases with no gene match: 12. This CDR3 spans 16 amino acids. CDR1 SGHTS and CDR2 YDEGEE come from the germline V gene. The CDR3 loop reads CASSIYSGTGNYEQYF. The CDR3 DNA sequence: TGTGCCAGCAGCATCTATTCCGGGACAGGTAACTACGAGCAGTACTTC.

This chain links TRBV6-4 with TRBJ1-2, with 12 positions matching TRBD1. The CDR3 has 15 amino acids. V was pared by 3 bases and J by 6 bases, with 5 bases of the junction left unmatched. Germline V lookup: CDR1 MRHNA, CDR2 SNTAGT. The CDR3 here is CASSESGTGGHGYTF. The CDR3, as DNA: TGTGCCAGCAGTGAATCGGGGACAGGGGGCCATGGCTACACCTTC.

As DNA, the CDR3 is TGCGCCAGCAGCCAAGATCCCGGGACAGGTGAAAATTCACCCCTCCACTTT. Translated: CASSQDPGTGENSPLHF. The gene calls are TRBV4-1 and TRBJ1-6; 8 bases match TRBD1. The germline V gene encodes CDR1 MGHRA and CDR2 YSYEKL. V trimming: 0 bases; J trimming: 7 bases; junction bases outside the gene matches: 8. The CDR3 runs to 17 residues.

This clonotype occurred many times. The chain links TRBV27 to TRBJ2-6; D ambiguous. In germline, CDR1 is MNHEY, CDR2 SMNVEV (reference sequence). V lost 4 bases and J lost 1, with 11 bases in between. The CDR3 sequence is 16 residues long. This CDR3 is CASSSPTRSGANVLTF. The CDR3 DNA is TGTGCCAGCAGTTCGCCGACGAGATCTGGGGCCAACGTCCTGACTTTC.

This clonotype was seen only a few times. This chain links TRBV12-3 or TRBV12-4 with TRBJ1-2; the D gene is possibly TRBD1 (6 bases). V was cut by 5 bases and J by 1 base, with 20 bases left in between. This CDR3 has 17 amino acids. CDR3 sequence: CASSPLLGGAVNYGYTF. CDR3 nucleotides: TGTGCCAGCAGTCCCCTGTTGGGGGGGGCAGTTAACTATGGCTACACCTTC.

This clonotype has only a few counts. The genes are TRBV4-2 and TRBJ1-6, with D possibly TRBD1 on 5 matching bases. Trimming shortened V by 0 bases and J by 14 bases, and 8 bases separated the two germline ends. Germline V gene lookup returns CDR1 LGHNA and CDR2 YNFKEQ. CDR3 length: 12 residues. In nucleotides, the CDR3 is TGTGCCAGCAGCCAAGAGGGGACCGCCCTCCACTTT. It is translated as CASSQEGTALHF.

The genes are TRBV19 and TRBJ1-5, with no clear D. The CDR3 spans 13 residues. Deletions cut 0 bases from V and 6 bases from J, with 6 bases between. Germline V gene data show CDR1 as LNHDA and CDR2 as SQIVND (reference sequence). CDR3 residues: CASSIDGSQPQHF. The DNA of the CDR3 is TGTGCCAGTAGTATAGATGGGAGTCAGCCCCAGCATTTT.

The gene calls are TRBV9 and TRBJ2-1, with D possibly being TRBD2 (7 bases). Germline V gene data show CDR1 as SGDLS and CDR2 as YYNGEE. Trimming left V 0 bases short and J 1 base short, with 11 bases between. The CDR3 extends over 16 amino acids. Here the CDR3 reads CASSVAGGASYNEQFF. CDR3 bases: TGTGCCAGCAGCGTAGCTGGGGGGGCTTCCTACAATGAGCAGTTCTTC. The whole variable domain, remainder taken from reference TRBV9 and TRBJ2-1, is DSGVTQTPKHLITATGQRVTLRCSPRSGDLSVYWYQQSLDQGLQFLIQYYNGEERAKGNILERFSAQQFPDLHSELNLSSLELGDSALYFCASSVAGGASYNEQFFGPGTRLTVL.

On this clonotype itself: A far more abundant clone sits one base away, making this likely a read error. The chain links TRBV20-1 to TRBJ2-5; 10 nucleotides agree with TRBD2. The trim removed 3 bases at V and 11 bases at J, leaving 15 bases unmatched. The CDR3 covers 15 residues. Per germline, CDR1 DFQATT and CDR2 SNEGSKA (reference sequence). CDR3 coding DNA: TGCAGTGCTAGCCGCCTAGCGGGGGCCCTCAATGAGCAGTACTTC. This encodes CSASRLAGALNEQYF.

The CDR3 protein is CSPSGSRNNEQFF. The CDR3 bases are TGCAGCCCTAGCGGGAGTAGAAACAATGAGCAGTTCTTC. The J gene is TRBJ2-1, the V gene TRBV20-1, with 10 nucleotides matching TRBD2. The CDR3 consists of 13 residues. The germline V gene encodes CDR1 DFQATT and CDR2 SNEGSKA (reference sequence).

The chain recombines TRBV9 with TRBJ2-6; a weak D match, TRBD1 (5 bases). The germline V gene encodes CDR1 SGDLS and CDR2 YYNGEE. The CDR3 has 17 residues. Trimming left V 2 bases short and J 1 base short, with 13 bases between. The CDR3 here is CASSVDRGASGANVLTF. The CDR3 nucleotides are TGTGCCAGCAGCGTGGATCGTGGGGCTTCTGGGGCCAACGTCCTGACTTTC.

This clonotype was found many times. The rearrangement uses TRBV6-1 and TRBJ2-7, with D unclear. This CDR3 has 12 residues. In germline, CDR1 is MNHNS, CDR2 SASEGT. Trimming cost V 7 bases and J 2 bases, with 9 bases left between them. In DNA, the CDR3 is TGTGCCAGCAAGAACGGGCCCTACGAGCAGTACTTC. Translating gives CASKNGPYEQYF.

This sequence joins TRBV27 and TRBJ2-1; TRBD2 agrees at 8 bases. Germline CDR1 MNHEY, CDR2 SMNVEV (reference sequence). After removal of 8 bases from V and 0 bases from J, the junction contained 9 bases not matched to a gene. The CDR3 extends over 16 amino acids. DNA for the CDR3: TGTGCCAGCCCCCGGGGGGGAAGAAGCTCCTACAATGAGCAGTTCTTC. This codes for CASPRGGRSSYNEQFF.

Ten or more counts support this clonotype. The V gene is TRBV5-1, the J gene TRBJ2-1; no firm D call. From germline, CDR1 is SGHRS and CDR2 YFSETQ. CDR3 length: 12 residues. V was trimmed by 4 bases and J by 9 bases, leaving 11 bases between them. CDR3 in DNA: TGCGCCAGCAGCCCGGTCGGTGGTGAGCAGTTCTTC. Amino acids: CASSPVGGEQFF.

The rearrangement joins TRBV7-6 to TRBJ2-7, with D uncertain. V was trimmed by 5 bases and J by 5 bases, leaving 13 bases between them. The V gene's germline CDR1 is SGHVS and CDR2 FNYEAQ. The CDR3 sequence is 13 residues long. The CDR3 region is CASSLDWPHEQYF. The DNA for the CDR3 is TGTGCCAGCAGCCTTGATTGGCCCCACGAGCAGTACTTC.

This clonotype was seen only a few times. A read error may be the cause here, since a much bigger clone is one base away. The chain links TRBV20-1 to TRBJ2-1; D is possibly TRBD1 or TRBD2 (5 bases each). The CDR3 runs to 13 residues. Germline V gene sequence: CDR1 DFQATT, CDR2 SNEGSKA (reference sequence). The CDR3: CSAAGTRNNEQLF. The CDR3, as DNA: TGCAGTGCTGCCGGGACCCGGAACAATGAGCAGCTCTTC.

The rearrangement uses TRBV5-4 and TRBJ1-2; TRBD1 might be the D (5 bases). This CDR3 has 14 residues. V was trimmed by 1 base and J by 1 base, leaving 8 bases between them. From germline, CDR1 is SGHNT and CDR2 YYREEE (reference sequence). DNA for the CDR3: TGTGCCAGCAGCTTGTTGGGGGATAACTATGGCTACACCTTC. This sequence encodes CASSLLGDNYGYTF.

The J gene is TRBJ1-5, the V gene TRBV12-3 or TRBV12-4; maybe TRBD1 (6 bases). The CDR3 sequence is 13 residues long. V was pared by 8 bases and J by 3 bases, with 11 bases between. Here the CDR3 reads CASPGQFNQPQHF. DNA for the CDR3: TGTGCCAGCCCCGGACAGTTCAATCAGCCCCAGCATTTT.

In nucleotides, the CDR3 is TGTGCCAGTAAGCCAACAGGGGGCTATGGCTACACCTTC. Translating it yields CASKPTGGYGYTF. This chain uses TRBV19 with TRBJ1-2; 8 bases map to TRBD1. After removal of 7 bases from V and 4 bases from J, the junction contained 5 bases not matched to a gene. CDR1 and CDR2 from the germline V gene are LNHDA and SQIVND (reference sequence). The CDR3 is 13 residues long.

This chain uses TRBV10-2 with TRBJ1-5; D unresolved. Trimming removed 3 bases at V and 3 bases at J, with 9 bases between. CDR3 size: 14 residues. Germline assignment: CDR1 WSHSY and CDR2 SAAADI. CDR3 DNA: TGCGCCAGCAGTGAAAGTAGGTTCAATCAGCCCCAGCATTTT. It encodes CASSESRFNQPQHF.